This TCR beta chain was sequenced in a study of beta chain features in type 1 diabetes. Study-wide results and limits: Insertion counts at VDJ junctions were lower in type 1 diabetes patients, who also showed more deletions there. All four CD4+ subsets of Type 1 diabetes patients contained TCRB CDR3s that were moderately but significantly shorter.

This CDR3 has 15 amino acids. CDR1 and CDR2 from the germline V gene are MNHNY and SVGAGI (reference sequence). Trimming took off 0 bases at V and 1 base at J, with 9 bases between the two ends. As every portion of the isolated RNA was reverse transcribed, the sequencing read expressed TCRB transcripts. Naive, central memory and regulatory T cell samples came to a mean of about 4 million reads. Libraries were prepared by immunoSEQ multiplex PCR; TCRdb keeps only in-frame clonotypes and omits some of them. The sample gives fewer than 300,000 clones, roughly 10% of which show up once; around 0.017% is in the top ten. Points on this clone: What it binds is not known.

A CD45RO/CCR7/CD25/CD127/CD95/CD27 panel sorted naive, central memory, regulatory and stem cell-like memory CD4+ cells. The chain has TRBV6-6 and TRBJ1-1; weak D call: TRBD1 (5 bases). The sequence was obtained from a man aged 30-40 years with type 1 diabetes. Sequenced: naive CD4+ T cells from blood. The CDR3 reads CASSYSGGQNTEAFF. In DNA form, the CDR3 reads TGTGCCAGCAGTTACTCGGGTGGACAGAACACTGAAGCTTTCTTT.